The clone carrying this TCR beta chain was seen ten or more times. The antigen is not known. The CDR3 loop spans 14 amino acids. Looked up from germline, CDR1 is DFQATT and CDR2 is SNEGSKA (reference sequence). Trimming pared 0 bases from V and 0 bases from J, leaving 3 bases between. These data are taken from a study of blood T cells in healthy people across ages. Study outcomes and limitations: Across the age range, TCR beta diversity per million T cells fell in a roughly linear way.

Primers used in a second PCR of roughly 6 to 11 cycles were a sample-barcoded 5' primer and a J-beta primer mix. One entry per CDR3 protein results from TCRdb running MiXCR on the 5' RACE reads. Counted here are around 1.7 million distinct CDR3 sequences, approximately 30% occurring once; the ten biggest clones make up 7.7%. The donors, aged about 6 to 100, were healthy Caucasians from Russia. This sequence joins TRBV20-1 and TRBJ2-6; D is unclear. This clonotype originated in a woman in her 30s in good health. The sequenced material came from blood. The CDR3 bases are TGCAGTGCTAGAGATGGCTCTGGGGCCAACGTCCTGACTTTC. Translating it yields CSARDGSGANVLTF.